The present entry profiles one T cell receptor beta chain with its context. No antigen is known for it. This sample is part of a study of T cell clones after liver transplantation. On the study more broadly: A pre-transplant mixed lymphocyte reaction with TCRbeta sequencing defined graft-donor-reactive clones followed in post-transplant blood. As an antigen-independent comparator, third-party-reactive TCRbeta sequences came from pre-transplant mixed lymphocyte reactions. Subjects received no induction therapy and standard immunosuppression until randomization at 12-24 months post-transplant.

In germline, CDR1 is SNHLY, CDR2 FYNNEI. The CDR3 is 17 amino acids. V was trimmed by 0 bases and J by 4 bases, leaving 19 bases between them. Produced via immunoSEQ multiplex PCR; TCRdb's table is partial and in-frame only. Among 90,000 to 120,000 clones listed, approximately 78% were seen once. Overall study results and limits: Low donor cell numbers restricted donor-reactive repertoire measurement in a couple of subjects.

The material was CD4+ T cells from blood, obtained before liver transplant. The receptor was derived from a human donor who received a liver transplant. The V call is TRBV2, the J call TRBJ2-7; D tentatively reads TRBD1 or TRBD2 (5 bases each). The CDR3 DNA follows: TGTGCCAGCAGTGAAGCGGGGGTAGGGCGGTCGGGGTACGAGCAGTACTTC. Translation gives CASSEAGVGRSGYEQYF.